One and the same sample provided the 7 T cell receptor beta chains below, sequenced in a study of blood T cell repertoires in COVID-19. The data were produced by immunoSEQ multiplex PCR, yet TCRdb's version contains in-frame clones alone and is incomplete. The table records about 74,000 clones, under 85% of them present only once. Sequencing was carried out using peripheral blood. These receptors originate from a man aged 65-85 years with acute or convalescent COVID-19.

CDR3 residues: CASTVDRDTEAFF. In nucleotides, the CDR3 is TGCGCCAGCACCGTAGACAGGGACACTGAAGCTTTCTTT. This chain uses TRBV5-1 with TRBJ1-1; 7 positions match TRBD1. CDR1 SGHRS and CDR2 YFSETQ come from the germline V gene. CDR3 length equals 13 residues. The V segment lost 6 bases and the J segment 3 bases; nucleotides outside the gene matches: 5.

This sequence joins TRBV11-3 and TRBJ1-1, with D possibly TRBD1 on 6 matching bases. The V end was cut by 1 base, the J end by 5 bases, with 14 bases between. Germline V gene sequence: CDR1 SGHNT, CDR2 YENEEA. The CDR3 spans 15 residues. CDR3 loop: CASSLGPGEGTEAFF. The CDR3 bases are TGTGCCAGCAGCTTAGGGCCAGGGGAAGGAACTGAAGCTTTCTTT.

This clone showed up just once. This chain uses TRBV18 with TRBJ1-3; no clear D. Per germline, CDR1 KGHSH and CDR2 LQKENI. This CDR3 contains 14 residues. The ends were cut back, 2 bases at V and 0 bases at J, with 5 bases in the middle. CDR3 sequence reads: CASSPSNSGNTIYF. In nucleotides, the CDR3 is TGTGCCAGCTCACCATCCAACTCTGGAAACACCATATATTTT.

The chain is built from TRBV19 and TRBJ2-3; D possibly corresponds to TRBD2 (5 bases). The germline V and J ends were trimmed by 6 bases and 5 bases, with 15 bases remaining between them. This CDR3 spans 14 amino acids. Germline V gives CDR1 LNHDA, CDR2 SQIVND (reference sequence). Written as DNA, the CDR3 is TGTGCCAGTAGCAGAGCGGAGGAGGTAGATACGCAGTATTTT. Its protein is CASSRAEEVDTQYF.

The CDR3 spells CASSFFQTSSPLHF. CDR3 coding DNA: TGTGCCAGCAGCTTCTTTCAGACTTCTTCACCCCTCCACTTT. The rearrangement joins TRBV5-4 to TRBJ1-6; no firm D call. The CDR3 loop spans 14 amino acids. V was pared by 2 bases and J by 9 bases, with 12 bases between. The germline CDR1 and CDR2 sequences are SGHNT and YYREEE (reference sequence).

The V gene is TRBV6-1, the J gene TRBJ1-5; TRBD1 matches at 12 bases. Germline CDR1 and CDR2: MNHNS and SASEGT. The CDR3 covers 16 residues. V shed 2 bases and J 9 bases; nucleotides not matched to a gene: 8. CDR3 region: CASSEWGQGANVPQHF. DNA of the CDR3: TGTGCCAGCAGTGAATGGGGACAGGGGGCGAACGTGCCCCAGCATTTT.

This rearrangement joins TRBV7-8 to TRBJ2-2; D remains ambiguous. The V gene's germline CDR1 is SGHVS and CDR2 FQNEAQ. This CDR3 region has 13 residues. V gave up 3 bases and J gave up 5 bases, with 7 bases separating them. The DNA for the CDR3 is TGTGCCAGCAGCTTTGTAGCAACCGGGGAGCTGTTTTTT. The encoded protein is CASSFVATGELFF.